The 24 T cell receptor beta chains given below trace back to one sample, sequenced in a study of cytomegalovirus exposure and HLA in healthy donors. Researchers ran the PCR with 60 Vbeta and 13 Jbeta primers. The table came from immunoSEQ multiplex PCR; TCRdb's copy has only in-frame clones and leaves some out. This table holds tens of thousands of clones, roughly 78% found once. Specimen: PBMCs. The receptors stem from a middle-aged man in good health and CMV-seronegative.

This chain links TRBV7-2 with TRBJ1-2; tentative D call: TRBD1 (5 bases). The V and J ends lost 2 bases and 11 bases respectively, with 15 bases between them. Germline lookup yields CDR1 SGHTA and CDR2 FQGNSA. The CDR3 consists of 13 residues. The CDR3: CASSLTRDFLYTF. CDR3 DNA sequence: TGTGCCAGCAGCTTAACCCGGGACTTTTTATACACCTTC.

J is TRBJ2-6 and V is TRBV4-3; 8 nucleotides line up with TRBD1. The CDR3 spans 17 residues. The germline V gene encodes CDR1 LGHNA and CDR2 YSLEER. Trimming cost V 3 bases and J 3 bases; bases outside gene matches: 7. CDR3 coding DNA: TGCGCCAGCAGCCAGGAGACAGGGGCTGATGGGGCCAACGTCCTGACTTTC. This codes for CASSQETGADGANVLTF.

V is TRBV6-1 and J is TRBJ1-1; D not resolved. Per germline, CDR1 MNHNS and CDR2 SASEGT. CDR3 length: 13 amino acids. V shed 4 bases and J shed 1 base, with 7 bases lying between them. CDR3 sequence (DNA): TGTGCCAGCAGTGGGGCCTGGAACACTGAAGCTTTCTTT. Its protein is CASSGAWNTEAFF.

J is TRBJ1-3 and V is TRBV7-9; tentatively, D is TRBD1 (5 bases). The V gene lost 1 base and the J gene lost 0 bases, with 19 bases spanning the gap. Germline V gene lookup returns CDR1 SEHNR and CDR2 FQNEAQ (reference sequence). The CDR3 has 19 amino acids. CDR3 sequence: CASSLVFNAGNYSGNTIYF. In nucleotides, the CDR3 is TGTGCCAGCAGCTTAGTATTTAACGCAGGGAATTACTCTGGAAACACCATATATTTT. The whole variable domain, filled in from reference TRBV7-9 and TRBJ1-3, reads DTGVSQNPRHKITKRGQNVTFRCDPISEHNRLYWYRQTLGQGPEFLTYFQNEAQLEKSRLLSDRFSAERPKGSFSTLEIQRTEQGDSAMYLCASSLVFNAGNYSGNTIYFGEGSWLTVV.

This chain connects TRBV4-2 to TRBJ2-3; 7 nucleotides agree with TRBD2. Per germline, CDR1 LGHNA and CDR2 YNFKEQ. V lost 2 bases and J lost 3; bases outside the gene matches: 11. CDR3 size: 17 residues. The CDR3 DNA reads as TGTGCCAGCAGCCAATTGGGGGGGATGGGGGGGACAGATACGCAGTATTTT. Its protein is CASSQLGGMGGTDTQYF.

The chain employs TRBV14 and TRBJ2-2, with 7 bases lining up with TRBD2. V lost 3 bases and J lost 3; bases outside the gene matches: 10. CDR1 is SGHDN and CDR2 is FVKESK in the germline V gene. The CDR3 runs to 17 residues. CDR3 sequence: CASSHKMGLADTGELFF. CDR3 sequence (DNA): TGTGCCAGCAGCCACAAAATGGGGCTAGCGGACACCGGGGAGCTGTTTTTT. The full variable domain, its missing parts supplied by reference TRBV14 and TRBJ2-2, is EAGVTQFPSHSVIEKGQTVTLRCDPISGHDNLYWYRRVMGKEIKFLLHFVKESKQDESGMPNNRFLAERTGGTYSTLKVQPAELEDSGVYFCASSHKMGLADTGELFFGEGSRLTVL.

V is TRBV18 and J is TRBJ2-5; TRBD1 might be the D (5 bases). The germline V gene encodes CDR1 KGHSH and CDR2 LQKENI. The CDR3 has 14 residues. The germline V and J ends were trimmed by 1 base and 3 bases, with 9 bases remaining between them. As DNA, the CDR3 is TGTGCCAGCTCACCACTGTCAGGGAAAGAGACCCAGTACTTC. Encoded protein: CASSPLSGKETQYF.

The chain carries TRBV4-2 and TRBJ2-1; the D is unclear. CDR1 is LGHNA, CDR2 YNFKEQ, per germline. V lost 3 bases and J 1 base, leaving 13 bases between the germline ends. The CDR3 runs 16 residues. This CDR3 reads CASSQTGSSSYNEQFF. CDR3 nucleotides: TGTGCCAGCAGCCAGACTGGGTCCTCTTCCTACAATGAGCAGTTCTTC.

The chain couples TRBV4-3 to TRBJ1-1; 7 bases fit TRBD1. V dropped 4 bases and J dropped 0; count of bases not matched to a gene: 11. Germline V lookup: CDR1 LGHNA, CDR2 YSLEER. This CDR3 is built from 17 residues. The CDR3: CASSRGQVGTVNTEAFF. In DNA form, the CDR3 reads TGCGCCAGCAGCCGCGGACAGGTAGGAACCGTGAACACTGAAGCTTTCTTT.

V and J are TRBV6-4 and TRBJ2-2; TRBD1 matches 8 bases. Losses at the gene ends were 6 bases for V and 6 bases for J; bases not matched to a gene: 6. Germline CDR1 is MRHNA and CDR2 is SNTAGT. The CDR3 is 14 residues long. The CDR3 coding sequence is TGTGCCAGCAGCACGACAGGGGAGGCCGGGGAGCTGTTTTTT. Translating gives CASSTTGEAGELFF.

The rearrangement joins TRBV6-1 to TRBJ1-3; 8 nucleotides align to TRBD1. This CDR3 has 17 residues. Germline CDR1 is MNHNS and CDR2 is SASEGT. V lost 2 bases and J lost 4; bases outside the gene matches: 10. CDR3 protein: CASSEFGQGAGGNTIYF. The CDR3 DNA follows: TGTGCCAGCAGTGAATTTGGTCAGGGGGCCGGCGGAAACACCATATATTTT.

Details on this clone: Lacking the conserved final phenylalanine or tryptophan, this CDR3 likely reflects a read error. V is TRBV5-6 and J is TRBJ2-7, with D perhaps matching TRBD2 (5 bases). There are 13 residues in the CDR3. In germline, CDR1 is SGHDT, CDR2 YYEEEE. V was clipped by 3 bases and J by 9 bases, with 16 bases between them. CDR3 sequence (DNA): TGTGCCAGCAGCTCTGGCGTAGGAGGAGGGCAGTACCTC. Translating it yields CASSSGVGGGQYL.

J is TRBJ2-5 and V is TRBV19, with 8 bases that match TRBD2. The CDR3 is made up of 14 amino acids. The ends lost 1 base at V and 4 bases at J; junction bases unmatched: 2. Germline assignment: CDR1 LNHDA and CDR2 SQIVND (reference sequence). The chain's CDR3 is CASSIAGTRETQYF. The CDR3 DNA reads TGTGCCAGTAGTATAGCCGGGACTAGAGAGACCCAGTACTTC. The complete variable domain, with remaining parts taken from reference TRBV19 and TRBJ2-5, reads DGGITQSPKYLFRKEGQNVTLSCEQNLNHDAMYWYRQDPGQGLRLIYYSQIVNDFQKGDIAEGYSVSREKKESFPLTVTSAQKNPTAFYLCASSIAGTRETQYFGPGTRLLVL.

In its sample, this clone was seen once. The gene calls are TRBV5-1 and TRBJ2-2; D may be TRBD1 (6 bases). V was clipped by 4 bases and J by 4 bases, with 17 bases between them. Germline assignment: CDR1 SGHRS and CDR2 YFSETQ. CDR3 length: 16 amino acids. CDR3 residues: CASSPAGARVTGELFF. CDR3 sequence (DNA): TGCGCCAGCAGCCCGGCAGGGGCGCGAGTCACCGGGGAGCTGTTTTTT.

The rearrangement joins TRBV7-2 to TRBJ2-5; D uncertain. The germline V gene encodes CDR1 SGHTA and CDR2 FQGNSA. The CDR3 contains 14 residues. Trimming cost V 2 bases and J 5 bases, with 12 bases left between them. CDR3 protein: CASSLFGRKETQYF. CDR3 in DNA: TGTGCCAGCAGCTTATTCGGCAGGAAGGAGACCCAGTACTTC.

The chain couples TRBV7-3 to TRBJ2-5, with a weak D call TRBD2 (5 bases). Between the trimmed V and J ends, which lost 1 base and 2 bases, there was a span of 8 bases. Germline assignment: CDR1 SGHTA and CDR2 FQGTGA. The length of the CDR3 is 14 residues. CDR3: CASSLNGLQETQYF. The CDR3 region has the DNA TGTGCCAGCAGCTTAAACGGACTTCAAGAGACCCAGTACTTC. The full variable domain, in which reference TRBV7-3 and TRBJ2-5 provide the parts outside the CDR3, is GAGVSQTPSNKVTEKGKYVELRCDPISGHTALYWYRQSLGQGPEFLIYFQGTGAADDSGLPNDRFFAVRPEGSVSTLKIQRTERGDSAVYLCASSLNGLQETQYFGPGTRLLVL.

The chain is built from TRBV6-1 and TRBJ1-5; 10 nucleotides align to TRBD1. There are 15 residues in the CDR3. CDR1 and CDR2 (germline): MNHNS, SASEGT. The J segment lost 1 base and the V segment lost 5 bases, leaving 2 bases of the junction unmatched. CDR3 nucleotide sequence: TGTGCCAGCAGTTTGGACAGGGGGAGCAATCAGCCCCAGCATTTT. Its protein product is CASSLDRGSNQPQHF.

In this sample, this clone turned up a few times. V gene TRBV25-1 combines with J gene TRBJ1-3, with D perhaps TRBD1 (6 bases). The ends were cut back, 7 bases at V and 3 bases at J, with 13 bases in the middle. Germline lookup yields CDR1 MGHDK and CDR2 SYGVNS. CDR3 length equals 14 residues. CDR3 sequence: CASKGEGSGNTIYF. CDR3 coding DNA: TGTGCCAGCAAGGGGGAGGGTAGTGGAAACACCATATATTTT.

The chain links TRBV7-2 to TRBJ2-3; the D gene is possibly TRBD2 (5 bases). This CDR3 has 15 amino acids. Per germline, CDR1 SGHTA and CDR2 FQGNSA. V lost 5 bases to trimming and J lost 2 bases, with 14 bases between them. CDR3 sequence: CASSPRLTYTDTQYF. CDR3 DNA sequence: TGTGCCAGCAGCCCCAGACTAACTTACACAGATACGCAGTATTTT.

The CDR3 nucleotides read TGTGCCAGCAGCTTAGTTAGATCCTACAATGAGCAGTTCTTC. Protein product: CASSLVRSYNEQFF. This rearrangement joins TRBV7-2 to TRBJ2-1; D gene unclear. V was cut by 1 base and J by 1 base, with 5 bases left in between. This CDR3 is 14 amino acids long. CDR1 is SGHTA and CDR2 is FQGNSA in the germline V gene.

The chain joins TRBV5-6 to TRBJ1-4; unclear D gene. V shed 1 base and J shed 0 bases, with 10 bases lying between them. The CDR3 is 16 residues long. Germline CDR1 is SGHDT and CDR2 is YYEEEE. CDR3 coding DNA: TGTGCCAGCAGCTTGATCCCCGGGACAACTAATGAAAAACTGTTTTTT. It translates to CASSLIPGTTNEKLFF.

The J gene is TRBJ1-2, the V gene TRBV7-9; D remains ambiguous. Germline V CDR1 and CDR2: SEHNR, FQNEAQ (reference sequence). V lost 5 bases and J 1 base, leaving 17 bases between the germline ends. The CDR3 extends over 16 amino acids. The CDR3 loop is CASSLTGISHNYGYTF. In DNA, the CDR3 is TGTGCCAGCAGCCTCACGGGGATATCCCATAACTATGGCTACACCTTC.

The V and J genes are TRBV6-4 and TRBJ2-3; maybe TRBD2 (5 bases). Trimming cost V 0 bases and J 4 bases, with 11 bases left between them. Germline-derived CDR1 and CDR2 are MRHNA and SNTAGT. The CDR3 covers 15 residues. The CDR3: CASSDSSLASDTQYF. The CDR3 DNA sequence: TGTGCCAGCAGTGACTCGAGTCTAGCCTCAGATACGCAGTATTTT.

The chain joins TRBV5-1 to TRBJ2-7; 10 bases match TRBD2. The V and J ends lost 4 bases and 2 bases, in that order; junction bases with no gene match: 6. The germline gives CDR1 SGHRS, CDR2 YFSETQ. The CDR3 contains 15 residues. CDR3 coding DNA: TGCGCCAGCAGCCCGGGACTAGCGCTAGCCTACGAGCAGTACTTC. Amino acid sequence: CASSPGLALAYEQYF.